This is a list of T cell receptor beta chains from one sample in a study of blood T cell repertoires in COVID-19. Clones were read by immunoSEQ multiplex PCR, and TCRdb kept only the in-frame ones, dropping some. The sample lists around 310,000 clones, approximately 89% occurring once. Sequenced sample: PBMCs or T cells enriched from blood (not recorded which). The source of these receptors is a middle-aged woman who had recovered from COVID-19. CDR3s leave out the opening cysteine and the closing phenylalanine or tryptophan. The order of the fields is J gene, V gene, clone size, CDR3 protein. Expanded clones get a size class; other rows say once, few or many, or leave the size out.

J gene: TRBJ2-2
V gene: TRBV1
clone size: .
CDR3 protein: TSRTAGGPVGELF

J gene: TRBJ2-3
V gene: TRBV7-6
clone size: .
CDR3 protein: ASSLRSRLAGRTDTQY

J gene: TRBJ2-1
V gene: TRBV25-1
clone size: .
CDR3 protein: ASSGAGGTYNEQF

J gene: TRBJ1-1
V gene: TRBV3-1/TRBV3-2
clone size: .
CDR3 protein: ASSQTGYGNTEAF

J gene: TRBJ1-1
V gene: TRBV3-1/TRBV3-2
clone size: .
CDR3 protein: ASSLGGQVRLEAF

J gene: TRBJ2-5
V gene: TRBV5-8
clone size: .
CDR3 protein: ASSFLGTGIETQY

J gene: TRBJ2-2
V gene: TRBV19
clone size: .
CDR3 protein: ASSISVSGELF

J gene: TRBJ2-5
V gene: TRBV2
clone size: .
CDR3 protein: ASSSLGAQETQY

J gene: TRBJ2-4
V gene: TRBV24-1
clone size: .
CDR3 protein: ATSDSGDWDIQY

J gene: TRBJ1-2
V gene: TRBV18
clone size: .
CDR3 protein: ASSPHRDTYGYT

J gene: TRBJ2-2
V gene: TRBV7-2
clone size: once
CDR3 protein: ASKVARSLNTGELF

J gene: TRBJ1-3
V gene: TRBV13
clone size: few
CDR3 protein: ASSLVGATIY

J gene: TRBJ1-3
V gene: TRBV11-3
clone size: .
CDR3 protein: ASSLGQGNTIY

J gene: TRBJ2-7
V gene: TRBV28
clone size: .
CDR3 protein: ASSLDSSQY

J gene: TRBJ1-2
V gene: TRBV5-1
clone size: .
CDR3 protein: ASSPEAGDYGYT

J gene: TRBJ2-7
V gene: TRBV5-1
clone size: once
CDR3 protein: ASSRGGGEQY

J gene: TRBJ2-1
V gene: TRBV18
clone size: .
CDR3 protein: ASSPSYGGGSYNEQF

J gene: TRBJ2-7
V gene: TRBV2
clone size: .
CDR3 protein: ALLDPEGSYEQY

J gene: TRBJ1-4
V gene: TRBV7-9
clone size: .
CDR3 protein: ASSWGQGSEKLF

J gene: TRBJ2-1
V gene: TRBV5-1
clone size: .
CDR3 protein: ASSSRADGEQF

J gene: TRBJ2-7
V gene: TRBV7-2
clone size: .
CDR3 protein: ASSLGGGYEQY

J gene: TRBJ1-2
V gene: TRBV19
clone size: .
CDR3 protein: ASGGTAYGYT

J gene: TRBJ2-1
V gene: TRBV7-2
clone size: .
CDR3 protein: ASRLALYNEQF

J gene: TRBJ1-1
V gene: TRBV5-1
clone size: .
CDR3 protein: ASSPSSGGRMNTEAF

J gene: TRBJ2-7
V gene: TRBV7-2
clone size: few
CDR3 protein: ASSTDYPYEQY